This T cell receptor beta chain was retrieved from a study of blood T cell repertoires in COVID-19. The wider study: T cells, B-cell-depleted T cells, or PBMCs supplied cDNA or gDNA.

Germline CDR1 is SEHNR and CDR2 is FQNEAQ (reference sequence). This CDR3 has 14 residues. V shed 1 base and J shed 8 bases, with 12 bases lying between them. Original methodology: For nucleated cells, counts were estimated from reference gene primer amplification. Method: immunoSEQ multiplex PCR; TCRdb's copy keeps in-frame clones and lacks some. The D gene and trimming were derived from the DNA, and the V and J assignments and clone size from that table. The data show under 250,000 clones, about 86% seen once. Sequences were obtained from peripheral blood. The chain employs TRBV7-9 and TRBJ1-5; maybe TRBD1 (5 bases). The clonotype originates from a man aged 80 or over with acute or convalescent COVID-19. The CDR3 region is CASSLGAGGEPQHF. In DNA, the CDR3 is TGTGCCAGCAGCTTAGGGGCAGGAGGGGAGCCCCAGCATTTT. The full variable domain, its missing parts supplied by reference TRBV7-9 and TRBJ1-5, is DTGVSQNPRHKITKRGQNVTFRCDPISEHNRLYWYRQTLGQGPEFLTYFQNEAQLEKSRLLSDRFSAERPKGSFSTLEIQRTEQGDSAMYLCASSLGAGGEPQHFGDGTRLSIL.